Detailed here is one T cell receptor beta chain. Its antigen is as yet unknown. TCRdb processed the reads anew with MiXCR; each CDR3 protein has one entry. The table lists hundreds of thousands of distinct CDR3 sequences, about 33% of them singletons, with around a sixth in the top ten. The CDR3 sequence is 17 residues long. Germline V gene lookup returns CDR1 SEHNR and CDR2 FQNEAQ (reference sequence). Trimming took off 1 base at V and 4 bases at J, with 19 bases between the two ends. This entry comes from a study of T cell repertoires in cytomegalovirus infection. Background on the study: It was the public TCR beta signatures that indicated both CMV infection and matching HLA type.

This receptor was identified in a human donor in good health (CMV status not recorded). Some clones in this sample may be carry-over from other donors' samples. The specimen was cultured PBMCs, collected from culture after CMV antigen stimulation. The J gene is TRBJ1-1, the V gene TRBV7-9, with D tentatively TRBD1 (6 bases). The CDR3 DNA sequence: TGTGCCAGCAGCTTAGGGGCGCCAGGGGACCCTGGCACTGAAGCTTTCTTT. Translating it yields CASSLGAPGDPGTEAFF.